This paragraph covers one T cell receptor (beta chain) sequence. V was clipped by 3 bases and J by 1 base; unmatched bases: 14. Germline CDR1 and CDR2: KGHSH and LQKENI. This CDR3 region has 20 residues. These data come from a study of blood T cell repertoires in COVID-19. In the study overall: From T cells, B-cell-depleted T cells, or PBMCs came the material, which was cDNA or gDNA.

Assay used: immunoSEQ multiplex PCR; TCRdb lists only in-frame clones, some missing. In the table there are approximately 97,000 clones, 90% of which are singletons. The receptor was derived from a man in his sixties with acute or convalescent COVID-19. Material for sequencing was peripheral blood. This chain connects TRBV18 to TRBJ1-5; 11 nucleotides agree with TRBD1. Here the CDR3 reads CASSPQRDRGGIGSNQPQHF. DNA of the CDR3: TGTGCCAGCTCACCCCAACGGGACAGGGGGGGAATAGGAAGCAATCAGCCCCAGCATTTT.